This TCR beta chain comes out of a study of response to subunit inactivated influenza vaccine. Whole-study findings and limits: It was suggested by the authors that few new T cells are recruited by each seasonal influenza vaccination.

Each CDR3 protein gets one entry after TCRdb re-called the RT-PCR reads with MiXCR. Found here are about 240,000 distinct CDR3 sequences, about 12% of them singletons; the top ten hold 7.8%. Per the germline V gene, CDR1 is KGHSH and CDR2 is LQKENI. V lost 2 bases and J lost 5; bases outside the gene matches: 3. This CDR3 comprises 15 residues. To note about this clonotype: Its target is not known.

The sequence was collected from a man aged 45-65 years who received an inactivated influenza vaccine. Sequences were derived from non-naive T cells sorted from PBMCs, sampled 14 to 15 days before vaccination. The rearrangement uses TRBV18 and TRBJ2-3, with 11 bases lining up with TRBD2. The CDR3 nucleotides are TGTGCCAGCTCACCATCTAGCGGGAGGAGAGATACGCAGTATTTT. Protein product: CASSPSSGRRDTQYF.